The present TCR beta chain was sequenced within a study of cytomegalovirus exposure and HLA in healthy donors. Study-wide points: On later analysis, the bulk of CMV-associated TCR beta chains appeared to be HLA-restricted. According to reports, the classifier identified cytomegalovirus status with high specificity and sensitivity.

Germline CDR1 and CDR2: MRHNA and SNTAGT. The germline V and J ends were trimmed by 0 bases and 3 bases, with 11 bases remaining between them. The CDR3 extends over 15 amino acids. The PCR ran on 60 Vbeta and 13 Jbeta primers. Here immunoSEQ multiplex PCR was the method, and the copy in TCRdb shows in-frame clones only, minus some. The sample has 150,000 to 200,000 clones; around four fifths are singletons. As concerns this clone: Its specificity is not known.

This chain joins TRBV6-4 and TRBJ1-2, with TRBD1 as a possible D gene (5 bases). The sequence derives from a woman younger than 30 in good health and CMV-seronegative. The specimen was PBMCs. CDR3 region: CASSDSRQGYYGYTF. CDR3 nucleotides: TGTGCCAGCAGTGACTCCCGGCAGGGCTACTATGGCTACACCTTC.